The rows below give T cell receptor beta chains drawn from one sample of a study of blood T cells in healthy people across ages. TCRdb fed the 5' RACE reads into MiXCR, producing one record per CDR3 protein. The table records about 680,000 distinct CDR3 sequences, 49% of them present only once. The sample consisted of blood. These receptors all come from a woman aged 55-69 years in good health. CDR3s include the opening cysteine and the closing phenylalanine or tryptophan. The order of the fields is J gene, clone size, V gene, D gene, CDR3 DNA, CDR3 protein. D genes are given only for firm matches. Size is omitted from some rows. Given values are once, few, many or a class for expanded clones.

J gene: TRBJ2-2; clone size: .; V gene: TRBV2; D gene: .; CDR3 DNA: TGTGCCAGCAGTGTACTCCTGAACACCGGGGAGCTGTTTTTT; CDR3 protein: CASSVLLNTGELFF
J gene: TRBJ2-7; clone size: few; V gene: TRBV12-3/TRBV12-4; D gene: TRBD2; CDR3 DNA: TGTGCCAGCAGATCCGGACTAGCGGGAGACCACGAGCAGTACTTC; CDR3 protein: CASRSGLAGDHEQYF
J gene: TRBJ1-5; clone size: once; V gene: TRBV6-2/TRBV6-3; D gene: .; CDR3 DNA: TGTGCCAGCAGTTTACTATCGGGTCAGCCCCAGCATTTT; CDR3 protein: CASSLLSGQPQHF
J gene: TRBJ2-3; clone size: .; V gene: TRBV9; D gene: TRBD2; CDR3 DNA: TGTGCCAGCAGCCCCCGACTAGCGGGAGTTTACCCAGATACGCAGTATTTT; CDR3 protein: CASSPRLAGVYPDTQYF
J gene: TRBJ2-3; clone size: .; V gene: TRBV13; D gene: .; CDR3 DNA: TGTGCCAGCAGCTTTAACAGAGGAAACACAGATACGCAGTATTTT; CDR3 protein: CASSFNRGNTDTQYF
J gene: TRBJ1-6; clone size: .; V gene: TRBV5-1; D gene: TRBD1; CDR3 DNA: TGCGCCAGCAGGACAGGGGGCGGCGATTCACCCCTCCACTTT; CDR3 protein: CASRTGGGDSPLHF
J gene: TRBJ2-7; clone size: few; V gene: TRBV28; D gene: .; CDR3 DNA: TGTGCCAGCAGTTTCCAGGCCAGTAAGCAGTACTTC; CDR3 protein: CASSFQASKQYF
J gene: TRBJ2-1; clone size: .; V gene: TRBV9; D gene: .; CDR3 DNA: TGTGCCAGCAGCGTAGCAAACCCCGATGAGCAGTTCTTC; CDR3 protein: CASSVANPDEQFF
J gene: TRBJ2-5; clone size: .; V gene: TRBV29-1; D gene: .; CDR3 DNA: TGCAGCGTTGACAGGACGTTTGAGACCCAGTACTTC; CDR3 protein: CSVDRTFETQYF
J gene: TRBJ2-1; clone size: .; V gene: TRBV5-1; D gene: TRBD2; CDR3 DNA: TGCGCCAGCAGCCCTCCAAAGCGGGAGGGTGGGGATGAGCAGTTCTTC; CDR3 protein: CASSPPKREGGDEQFF
J gene: TRBJ1-6; clone size: .; V gene: TRBV28; D gene: .; CDR3 DNA: TGTGCCAGCATCCCCGGACAGTCCAATTCACCCCTCCACTTT; CDR3 protein: CASIPGQSNSPLHF
J gene: TRBJ2-7; clone size: few; V gene: TRBV7-2; D gene: .; CDR3 DNA: TGTGCCAGCAGCCACGCCTACGAGCAGTACTTC; CDR3 protein: CASSHAYEQYF
J gene: TRBJ2-5; clone size: few; V gene: TRBV12-3/TRBV12-4; D gene: .; CDR3 DNA: TGTGCCAGCACCCCCCTGGGGGCAGCGCGGGAGACCCAGTACTTC; CDR3 protein: CASTPLGAARETQYF
J gene: TRBJ2-4; clone size: few; V gene: TRBV7-2; D gene: TRBD1; CDR3 DNA: TGTGCCAGCAGCTCGTCGGGACAGGGTGGCATTCAGTACTTC; CDR3 protein: CASSSSGQGGIQYF
J gene: TRBJ1-1; clone size: few; V gene: TRBV20-1; D gene: .; CDR3 DNA: TGCAGTGCAATCACCAGGACTAACACTGAAGCTTTCTTT; CDR3 protein: CSAITRTNTEAFF
J gene: TRBJ2-3; clone size: few; V gene: TRBV3-1; D gene: TRBD2; CDR3 DNA: TGTGCCAGCAGCCAGTCCCTAGCGGGAGGGACAGATACGCAGTATTTT; CDR3 protein: CASSQSLAGGTDTQYF
J gene: TRBJ2-5; clone size: .; V gene: TRBV6-4; D gene: TRBD1; CDR3 DNA: TGTGCCAGCACTTTGACAGGGGGCCCAGAGACCCAGTACTTC; CDR3 protein: CASTLTGGPETQYF
J gene: TRBJ2-7; clone size: few; V gene: TRBV2; D gene: .; CDR3 DNA: TGTGCCAGCAGTGGGGGGCAGGGGCGATACGAGCAGTACTTC; CDR3 protein: CASSGGQGRYEQYF
J gene: TRBJ2-3; clone size: .; V gene: TRBV20-1; D gene: TRBD2; CDR3 DNA: TGCAGGCCACTAGCGGGAGGTGATACGCAGTATTTT; CDR3 protein: CRPLAGGDTQYF
J gene: TRBJ2-5; clone size: few; V gene: TRBV12-3/TRBV12-4; D gene: .; CDR3 DNA: TGTGCCAGCAGCACTCGGGGGCCCAAACAAGAGACCCAGTACTTC; CDR3 protein: CASSTRGPKQETQYF
J gene: TRBJ2-7; clone size: .; V gene: TRBV13; D gene: .; CDR3 DNA: TGTGCCAGCAGCCGAATCCGGCTAGCCCCAGAGCAGTACTTC; CDR3 protein: CASSRIRLAPEQYF
J gene: TRBJ2-7; clone size: .; V gene: TRBV20-1; D gene: .; CDR3 DNA: TGCAGTGCTCCCCCCGGGCAGGGTGGCGAGCAGTACTTC; CDR3 protein: CSAPPGQGGEQYF
J gene: TRBJ1-1; clone size: .; V gene: TRBV24-1; D gene: .; CDR3 DNA: TGTGCCGTCTCCGTCGACCGGACGAACACTGAAGCTTTCTTT; CDR3 protein: CAVSVDRTNTEAFF
J gene: TRBJ1-2; clone size: few; V gene: TRBV30; D gene: .; CDR3 DNA: TGTGCCTGGACACGGGACTCCGGAGGGAGTGGCTACACCTTC; CDR3 protein: CAWTRDSGGSGYTF
J gene: TRBJ2-7; clone size: .; V gene: TRBV20-1; D gene: .; CDR3 DNA: TGCAGTGCTAGATATGCTCCTGACGGTTACGAGCAGTACTTC; CDR3 protein: CSARYAPDGYEQYF
J gene: TRBJ1-5; clone size: .; V gene: TRBV29-1; D gene: .; CDR3 DNA: TGCAGCGTTGAAGGGGGGGGAAATCAGCCCCAGCATTTT; CDR3 protein: CSVEGGGNQPQHF
J gene: TRBJ2-7; clone size: few; V gene: TRBV5-1; D gene: TRBD1; CDR3 DNA: TGCGCCAGCAGCTTGGGGACAGGGGGAACCTACGAGCAGTACTTC; CDR3 protein: CASSLGTGGTYEQYF
J gene: TRBJ2-1; clone size: .; V gene: TRBV7-2; D gene: TRBD2; CDR3 DNA: TGTGCCAGCAGCTTAAGCGGGGCAACCTACAATGAGCAGTTCTTC; CDR3 protein: CASSLSGATYNEQFF
J gene: TRBJ2-7; clone size: .; V gene: TRBV14; D gene: TRBD1; CDR3 DNA: TGTGCCAGCAGCCCCGGGGACAGGGATTACGAGCAGTACTTC; CDR3 protein: CASSPGDRDYEQYF
J gene: TRBJ2-5; clone size: .; V gene: TRBV20-1; D gene: TRBD2; CDR3 DNA: TGCAGTGCTAGAGATCCGGGACTAGAGGGGAAGACCCAGTACTTC; CDR3 protein: CSARDPGLEGKTQYF
J gene: TRBJ2-3; clone size: .; V gene: TRBV20-1; D gene: TRBD1; CDR3 DNA: TGCAGTGCCCGTGCAGGGGGCGCGTTAGATACGCAGTATTTT; CDR3 protein: CSARAGGALDTQYF
J gene: TRBJ2-1; clone size: few; V gene: TRBV29-1; D gene: .; CDR3 DNA: TGCAGCGTTGCAGGGGGCCTAGCGGGAAGCGAGCAGTTCTTC; CDR3 protein: CSVAGGLAGSEQFF
J gene: TRBJ1-4; clone size: .; V gene: TRBV20-1; D gene: TRBD1; CDR3 DNA: TGCAGTGCTACCCGGACAGGGCCCGAGACGGAAAAACTGTTTTTT; CDR3 protein: CSATRTGPETEKLFF
J gene: TRBJ2-7; clone size: .; V gene: TRBV20-1; D gene: TRBD2; CDR3 DNA: TGCAGTTATGCCGGGACTAGCGGCTCCTACGAGCAGTACTTC; CDR3 protein: CSYAGTSGSYEQYF
J gene: TRBJ2-1; clone size: few; V gene: TRBV29-1; D gene: TRBD2; CDR3 DNA: TGCAGCGTTGTTCTAGCGGACTCCTACAATGAGCAGTTCTTC; CDR3 protein: CSVVLADSYNEQFF
J gene: TRBJ2-7; clone size: .; V gene: TRBV10-1; D gene: .; CDR3 DNA: TGCGCCAGCAGTGACGGGAGACAGGGACCTCTCGAGCAGTACTTC; CDR3 protein: CASSDGRQGPLEQYF
J gene: TRBJ1-1; clone size: few; V gene: TRBV7-2; D gene: .; CDR3 DNA: TGTGCCAGCAGCCGATCTACTACTGAAGCTTTCTTT; CDR3 protein: CASSRSTTEAFF
J gene: TRBJ2-7; clone size: .; V gene: TRBV20-1; D gene: .; CDR3 DNA: TGCAGTGCTCGTAAGGACAGAACCTACGAGCAGTACTTC; CDR3 protein: CSARKDRTYEQYF
J gene: TRBJ2-3; clone size: once; V gene: TRBV20-1; D gene: TRBD2; CDR3 DNA: TGCAGTGCTAGTATACTAGCGGGAGGGCCGGTCACAGATACGCAGTATTTT; CDR3 protein: CSASILAGGPVTDTQYF
J gene: TRBJ2-2; clone size: .; V gene: TRBV7-2; D gene: .; CDR3 DNA: TGTGCCAGCAGCTTAGTCCGGTCGAACACCGGGGAGCTGTTTTTT; CDR3 protein: CASSLVRSNTGELFF
J gene: TRBJ1-1; clone size: .; V gene: TRBV7-3; D gene: .; CDR3 DNA: TGTGCCAGCAGCCCTGGGGGGAAGGACACTGAAGCTTTCTTT; CDR3 protein: CASSPGGKDTEAFF
J gene: TRBJ2-1; clone size: .; V gene: TRBV9; D gene: TRBD1; CDR3 DNA: TGTGCCAGCAGCGTACGGGACAGGGGGATTTACAATGAGCAGTTCTTC; CDR3 protein: CASSVRDRGIYNEQFF
J gene: TRBJ2-1; clone size: few; V gene: TRBV29-1; D gene: TRBD2; CDR3 DNA: TGCAGCGTTGAAGATCGAGGGCCGACTAGCGGGAGTTACAATGAGCAGTTCTTC; CDR3 protein: CSVEDRGPTSGSYNEQFF
J gene: TRBJ2-1; clone size: .; V gene: TRBV29-1; D gene: TRBD1; CDR3 DNA: TGCAGCGTTGCACGGGACAGGGGTTACAATGGGCAGTTCTTC; CDR3 protein: CSVARDRGYNGQFF
J gene: TRBJ2-4; clone size: .; V gene: TRBV12-3/TRBV12-4; D gene: .; CDR3 DNA: TGTGCCAGCAGTTTAGCCGAGCGACTAGCCAAAAACATTCAGTACTTC; CDR3 protein: CASSLAERLAKNIQYF
J gene: TRBJ2-3; clone size: .; V gene: TRBV29-1; D gene: .; CDR3 DNA: TGCAGCGTTGCGTCCGGCACAGATACGCAGTATTTT; CDR3 protein: CSVASGTDTQYF
J gene: TRBJ1-4; clone size: .; V gene: TRBV15; D gene: .; CDR3 DNA: TGTGCCACCAGCAGAGAGGCCAGGGGCCTTGGAAAACTGTTTTTT; CDR3 protein: CATSREARGLGKLFF
J gene: TRBJ2-6; clone size: many; V gene: TRBV7-2; D gene: .; CDR3 DNA: TGTGCCAGCAGCGCATTCCCCAGGGGACGGGCCAACGTCCTGACTTTC; CDR3 protein: CASSAFPRGRANVLTF
J gene: TRBJ2-1; clone size: once; V gene: TRBV24-1; D gene: .; CDR3 DNA: TGTGCCACCAGTGATCCCGGGGAGGCAACCTTTAGAAATGAGCAGTTCTTC; CDR3 protein: CATSDPGEATFRNEQFF
J gene: TRBJ1-1; clone size: few; V gene: TRBV29-1; D gene: TRBD1; CDR3 DNA: TGCAGCACTAAAACAGGGGGAGGGACTGAAGCTTTCTTT; CDR3 protein: CSTKTGGGTEAFF
J gene: TRBJ1-2; clone size: .; V gene: TRBV20-1; D gene: TRBD1; CDR3 DNA: TGCAGTGCTAGAGTGGGACAGCGCGGCTATGGCTACACCTTC; CDR3 protein: CSARVGQRGYGYTF
J gene: TRBJ1-2; clone size: few; V gene: TRBV11-1; D gene: .; CDR3 DNA: TGTGCCAGCAGCCCGAACTTACAGGGTATGGGCTACACCTTC; CDR3 protein: CASSPNLQGMGYTF
J gene: TRBJ2-7; clone size: few; V gene: TRBV7-8; D gene: TRBD2; CDR3 DNA: TGTGCCAGCAGCTTATATGCGGGGGGACCCCTATACGAGCAGTACTTC; CDR3 protein: CASSLYAGGPLYEQYF